This record concerns one T cell receptor beta chain sequence. Antigen unknown. Terminally differentiated effector memory CD45RA+ cells were left out of the naive CD8 fraction, which was CD45RO-negative and positively selected for CCR7. The protocol was immunoSEQ multiplex PCR, while the TCRdb copy is restricted to in-frame clones and leaves out a portion. The repertoire holds millions of clones, with approximately 94% as singletons. The sample comes from a study of shared clonotypes between healthy human individuals. Germline V gene sequence: CDR1 SNHLY, CDR2 FYNNEI. The V and J ends lost 3 bases and 1 base respectively, with 9 bases between them. This CDR3 contains 14 residues. Study-level points and caveats: Researchers found naive subsets generally carried larger estimated richness than memory subsets.

The sequence was collected from a man younger than 30 in good health. The rearrangement joins TRBV2 to TRBJ2-5; no clear D gene. Input material: naive CD8+ T cells sorted from blood. CDR3 sequence reads: CASSDDGVQETQYF. CDR3 coding DNA: TGTGCCAGCAGTGATGACGGAGTCCAAGAGACCCAGTACTTC.